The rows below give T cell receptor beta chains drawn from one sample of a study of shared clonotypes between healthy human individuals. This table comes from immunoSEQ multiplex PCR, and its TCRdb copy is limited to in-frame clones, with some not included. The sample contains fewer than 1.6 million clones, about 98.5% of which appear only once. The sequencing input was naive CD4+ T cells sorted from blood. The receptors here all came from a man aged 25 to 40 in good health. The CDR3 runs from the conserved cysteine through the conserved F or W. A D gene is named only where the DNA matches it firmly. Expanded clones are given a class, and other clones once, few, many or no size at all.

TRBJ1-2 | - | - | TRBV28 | TGTGCCAGCAGTTTTTGGGCGACTAACTATGGCTACACCTTC | CASSFWATNYGYTF
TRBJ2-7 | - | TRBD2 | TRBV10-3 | TGTGCCATCAGCAATCCCGGGACTAGCGGGACGGGCGAGCAGTACTTC | CAISNPGTSGTGEQYF
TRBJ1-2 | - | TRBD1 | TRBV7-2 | TGTGCCAGCGGGACAGTCTATGGCTACACCTTC | CASGTVYGYTF
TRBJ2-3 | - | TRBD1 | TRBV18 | TGTGCCAGCTCAAACAGGGGTGATACGCAGTATTTT | CASSNRGDTQYF
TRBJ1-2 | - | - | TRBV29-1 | TGCAGCGTTGCGACCGCTCCGAATGGCTACACCTTC | CSVATAPNGYTF
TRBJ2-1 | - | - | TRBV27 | TGTGCCAGCAGTTTAAGGTTGGGGCAAAGGCGTGTAAATGAGCAGTTCTTC | CASSLRLGQRRVNEQFF
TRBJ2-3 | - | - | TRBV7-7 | TGTGCCAGCAGCTTACTCAAGACAGGCCCCCTGGATAAAGATACGCAGTATTTT | CASSLLKTGPLDKDTQYF
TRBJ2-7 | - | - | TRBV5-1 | TGCGCCAGCAGCTTGGACGGCCCGAGCTCCTACGAGCAGTACTTC | CASSLDGPSSYEQYF
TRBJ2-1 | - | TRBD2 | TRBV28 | TGTGCCAGCGCAATAAGGGGACTAGATGTTTTCGATGAGCAGTTCTTC | CASAIRGLDVFDEQFF
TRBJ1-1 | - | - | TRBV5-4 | TGTGCCAGCAGCTTCCGGGGGTGGAACACTGAAGCTTTCTTT | CASSFRGWNTEAFF
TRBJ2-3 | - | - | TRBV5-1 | TGCGCCAGCATGCGGGGCCTAGCGGATACGCAGTATTTT | CASMRGLADTQYF
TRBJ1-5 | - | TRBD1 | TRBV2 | TGTGCCAGCAGTGGGACAGGGGGGAACAATCAGCCCCAGCATTTT | CASSGTGGNNQPQHF
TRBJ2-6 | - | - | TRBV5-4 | TGTGCCAGCAGCTCCCTGGGACATTTTTCCTCTGGGGCCAACGTCCTGACTTTC | CASSSLGHFSSGANVLTF
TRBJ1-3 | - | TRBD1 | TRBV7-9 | TGTGCCAGCAGCTTAGATTTACGGGACAGCTCTGGAAACACCATATATTTT | CASSLDLRDSSGNTIYF
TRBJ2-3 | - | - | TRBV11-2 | TGTGCCAGCAGCTTAGATCAACGTGGGACTACGCAGTATTTT | CASSLDQRGTTQYF
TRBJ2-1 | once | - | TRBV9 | TGTGCCAGCAGCCTCGACGGAAACTCCTACAATGAGCAGTTCTTC | CASSLDGNSYNEQFF
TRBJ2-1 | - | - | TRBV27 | TGTGCCAGCAGTTTCTTGGGGACTGGCAATGAGCAGTTCTTC | CASSFLGTGNEQFF
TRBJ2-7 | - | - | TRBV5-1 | TGCGCCAGCAGCAAAGGACATTACGAGCAGTACTTC | CASSKGHYEQYF
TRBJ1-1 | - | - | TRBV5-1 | TGCGCCAGCAGCCCACAAACTGGACGGGGAGGGAACACTGAAGCTTTCTTT | CASSPQTGRGGNTEAFF
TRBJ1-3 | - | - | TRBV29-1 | TGCAGCGTTGAAGTTACCTCTGGAAACACCATATATTTT | CSVEVTSGNTIYF
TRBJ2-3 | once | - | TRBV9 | TGTGCCAGCAGCGTAGGACCGGCCACGGTTACTAGCACAGATACGCAGTATTTT | CASSVGPATVTSTDTQYF
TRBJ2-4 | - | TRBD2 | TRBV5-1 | TGCGCCAGCAGCTTGGGACTAGCTAGCGACATTCAGTACTTC | CASSLGLASDIQYF
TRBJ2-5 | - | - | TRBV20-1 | TGCAGTGCTACCTGGGCCGAGACCCAGTACTTC | CSATWAETQYF
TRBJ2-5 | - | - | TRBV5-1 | TGCGCCAGCACCACAGAATTTGCTTGGGAGACCCAGTACTTC | CASTTEFAWETQYF
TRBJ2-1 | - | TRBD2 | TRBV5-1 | TGCGCCAGCAGCTTGGGACTAGCGGGCAACTACAATGAGCAGTTCTTC | CASSLGLAGNYNEQFF
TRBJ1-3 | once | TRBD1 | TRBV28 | TGTGCCAGCAGTCCTGCAGCCGGACAGGCTGGAAACACCATATATTTT | CASSPAAGQAGNTIYF
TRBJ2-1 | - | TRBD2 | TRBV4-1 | TGCGCCAGCAGCCAAGAACACTTACTAGCGGGAGGGCCTAACTCCTACAATGAGCAGTTCTTC | CASSQEHLLAGGPNSYNEQFF
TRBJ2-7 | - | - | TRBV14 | TGTGCCAGCAGCCAAGGGTACGAGCAGTACTTC | CASSQGYEQYF
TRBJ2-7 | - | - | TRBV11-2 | TGTGCCAGCGGAGGGGGACTCGCCTACGAGCAGTACTTC | CASGGGLAYEQYF
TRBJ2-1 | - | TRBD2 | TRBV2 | TGTGCCAGCAAAAATAGGGGACTAGCGGGGTACAATGAGCAGTTCTTC | CASKNRGLAGYNEQFF
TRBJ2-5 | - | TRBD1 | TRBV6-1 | TGTGCCAGCAGTGTCGGCAGGGGGCAAGAGACCCAGTACTTC | CASSVGRGQETQYF
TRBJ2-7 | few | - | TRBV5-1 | TGCGCCAGCAGCCGGGACACCCCCTACGAGCAGTACTTC | CASSRDTPYEQYF
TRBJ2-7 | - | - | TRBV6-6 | TGTGCCACATCGGGAGTTCACTCCGAGCAGTACTTC | CATSGVHSEQYF
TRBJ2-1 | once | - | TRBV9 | TGTGCCAGCAGCGTAGCTAGTAGGCTGGCAAATGAGCAGTTCTTC | CASSVASRLANEQFF
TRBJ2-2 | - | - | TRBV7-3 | TGTGCCAGCAGCTTGGGCACCGGGGAGCTGTTTTTT | CASSLGTGELFF
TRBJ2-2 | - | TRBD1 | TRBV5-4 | TGTGCCAGCAGCACCAAGACAGGGGATAGGGACGGGGAGCTGTTTTTT | CASSTKTGDRDGELFF
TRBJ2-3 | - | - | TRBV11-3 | TGTGCCAGCAGTTCGGGCTACACAGATACGCAGTATTTT | CASSSGYTDTQYF